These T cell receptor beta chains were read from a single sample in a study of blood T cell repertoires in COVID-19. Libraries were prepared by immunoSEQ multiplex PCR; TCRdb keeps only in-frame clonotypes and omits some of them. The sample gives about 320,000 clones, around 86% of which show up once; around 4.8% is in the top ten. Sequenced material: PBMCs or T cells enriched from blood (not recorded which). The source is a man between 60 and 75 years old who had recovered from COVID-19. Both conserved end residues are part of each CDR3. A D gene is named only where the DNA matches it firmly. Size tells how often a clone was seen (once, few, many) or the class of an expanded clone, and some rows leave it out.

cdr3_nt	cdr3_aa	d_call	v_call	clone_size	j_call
TGTGCCAGCTCACCGAACAGGGGTAATGAAAAACTGTTTTTT	CASSPNRGNEKLFF	TRBD1	TRBV18	NA	TRBJ1-4
TGTGCTAGTGCCTTGGGGCTAGCGGGACGCGATACGCAGTATTTT	CASALGLAGRDTQYF	TRBD2	TRBV12-5	NA	TRBJ2-3
TGTGCCAGCGCCTGGAGGGGTGAGCAGTACTTC	CASAWRGEQYF	NA	TRBV27	NA	TRBJ2-7
TGTGCCAGCAGTCACCCGGGACAGACCCTCGGACTAGCGGGAGGCCGCTCCTACGAGCAGTACTTC	CASSHPGQTLGLAGGRSYEQYF	TRBD2	TRBV2	NA	TRBJ2-7
TGTGCCAGCAGGTCTAGCGGGCCGAACACCGGGGAGCTGTTTTTT	CASRSSGPNTGELFF	TRBD2	TRBV5-4	once	TRBJ2-2
TGTGCCAGCTCGCACGACAGTTACAATGAGCAGTTCTTC	CASSHDSYNEQFF	NA	TRBV18	NA	TRBJ2-1
TGTGCCAGCAGCCGCGGGCTAGCGGGACCCAATGAGCAGTTCTTC	CASSRGLAGPNEQFF	TRBD2	TRBV11-3	NA	TRBJ2-1
TGCGCCAGCAGCCCCACATACAGGGGATCCTATGGCTACACCTTC	CASSPTYRGSYGYTF	TRBD1	TRBV5-1	NA	TRBJ1-2
TGTGCCAGCAGTTTACCTGACTGGGGGCCAAGACCTTTT	CASSLPDWGPRPF	NA	TRBV27	NA	TRBJ1-6
TGTGCCAGCAAGCAGGGGAGCACAGATACGCAGTATTTT	CASKQGSTDTQYF	NA	TRBV5-4	NA	TRBJ2-3
TGTGCCAGCAGTCCTAGGGGAGGGTCTAACTATGGCTACACCTTC	CASSPRGGSNYGYTF	NA	TRBV28	NA	TRBJ1-2
TGTGCCAGCAGCTTAGACTCTTACTACGAGCAGTACTTC	CASSLDSYYEQYF	NA	TRBV7-2	NA	TRBJ2-7
TGTGCCAGCAGTGGAACCGGGACAGGGGGCGCGGACACTGAAGCTTTCTTT	CASSGTGTGGADTEAFF	TRBD1	TRBV27	NA	TRBJ1-1
TGTGCCAGCAGCTCTGGGGCTAGCGGGAGGAAGGGCGGAGAGACCCAGTACTTC	CASSSGASGRKGGETQYF	TRBD2	TRBV5-4	NA	TRBJ2-5
TGTGCCAGCAGCCCCCGACAGAGCGTTAGCTCCTACAATGAGCAGTTCTTC	CASSPRQSVSSYNEQFF	NA	TRBV3-1/TRBV3-2	NA	TRBJ2-1
TGTGCCAGCCACCGGACAGTCTACGAGCAGTACTTC	CASHRTVYEQYF	NA	TRBV2	NA	TRBJ2-7
TGTGCCAGCATCGAAGCTAGGTTTGGTGACAGGTACTCGGAGCAAGGCTACACCTTC	CASIEARFGDRYSEQGYTF	NA	TRBV6-1	once	TRBJ1-2
TGTGCCAGCAGCTTACGGCAGGGTAACACCGGGGAGCTGTTTTTT	CASSLRQGNTGELFF	NA	TRBV7-9	NA	TRBJ2-2
TGTGCCAGCAGCAAGACTAGTGGCTACAATGAGCAGTTCTTC	CASSKTSGYNEQFF	NA	TRBV9	NA	TRBJ2-1
TGTGCCAGCAGGAGGAGAGTGGCAACTAATGAAAAACTGTTTTTT	CASRRRVATNEKLFF	NA	TRBV6-5	NA	TRBJ1-4
TGTGCCAGCAGCGTAGGGCAGGGTCAGTCACCCCTCCACTTT	CASSVGQGQSPLHF	NA	TRBV9	NA	TRBJ1-6
TGTGCCAGCAGTGAAGTCAGGGTAATAGCTGAAGCTTTCTTT	CASSEVRVIAEAFF	NA	TRBV2	NA	TRBJ1-1
TGCGCCAGCAGTCAATCGACAGGGCTCAATGACAATGAGCAGTTCTTC	CASSQSTGLNDNEQFF	TRBD1	TRBV23-1	NA	TRBJ2-1
TGTGCCAGCAGTTTATTCAACCCAAGGACAGGGCGGCGTAGGCGTTCACCCCTCCACTTT	CASSLFNPRTGRRRRSPLHF	TRBD1	TRBV28	NA	TRBJ1-6
TGCGCCAGCAGCCCCGGACAGGGGAGTCTCTATGGCTACACCTTC	CASSPGQGSLYGYTF	TRBD1	TRBV5-1	NA	TRBJ1-2
TGTGCCAGCAGTGAAGGTCGGGACTACTCCTACGAGCAGTACTTC	CASSEGRDYSYEQYF	TRBD2	TRBV2	NA	TRBJ2-7
TGTGCCAGCAGTTACGGGGGGACCTCTGGAAACACCATATATTTT	CASSYGGTSGNTIYF	NA	TRBV6-5	NA	TRBJ1-3
TGTGCCAGCAGTTTACCGTACGGGAGGGCCAGGTACAATGAGCAGTTCTTC	CASSLPYGRARYNEQFF	TRBD2	TRBV28	NA	TRBJ2-1
TGTGCCACCAGTGATCCAACAGGGGGGCTAAACCTCAATGAGCAGTTCTTC	CATSDPTGGLNLNEQFF	TRBD1	TRBV24-1	NA	TRBJ2-1
TGTGCCAGCAGCTTACGGGAAGCCTTATATAATTCACCCCTCCACTTT	CASSLREALYNSPLHF	NA	TRBV7-2	NA	TRBJ1-6
TGTGCCAGCAGCGCAGACAGCCCGGGTTACGAAGCTTTCTTT	CASSADSPGYEAFF	NA	TRBV9	NA	TRBJ1-1
TGTGCCAGCAGGCAAGACAGGCTAGGGCCAGATACGCAGTATTTT	CASRQDRLGPDTQYF	NA	TRBV27	once	TRBJ2-3
TGTGCCAGCAGCCCCCGCGGAGACTACGAGCAGTACTTC	CASSPRGDYEQYF	NA	TRBV7-6	NA	TRBJ2-7
TGTGCCTGGACCACCCCTAGCGGAAGCACAGATACGCAGTATTTT	CAWTTPSGSTDTQYF	TRBD2	TRBV30	NA	TRBJ2-3
TGCGCCAGCAGGACAGGGGGCAACTATGGCTACACCTTC	CASRTGGNYGYTF	TRBD1	TRBV5-1	NA	TRBJ1-2
TGTGCCACCAGTGATCCGGGACAGCCGACGGAGACCCAGTACTTC	CATSDPGQPTETQYF	TRBD1	TRBV24-1	NA	TRBJ2-5
TGTGCCAGCAGTGCCTCTGGACATGGCACAGATACGCAGTATTTT	CASSASGHGTDTQYF	NA	TRBV6-2/TRBV6-3	NA	TRBJ2-3
TGTGCCAGCTCACCAGACAGCAAGAGGAGCTCTGGAAACACCATATATTTT	CASSPDSKRSSGNTIYF	NA	TRBV18	NA	TRBJ1-3
TGTGCCAGCCGAGAGTGGGGGACAGGGAATGAGCAGTTCTTC	CASREWGTGNEQFF	TRBD1	TRBV2	once	TRBJ2-1